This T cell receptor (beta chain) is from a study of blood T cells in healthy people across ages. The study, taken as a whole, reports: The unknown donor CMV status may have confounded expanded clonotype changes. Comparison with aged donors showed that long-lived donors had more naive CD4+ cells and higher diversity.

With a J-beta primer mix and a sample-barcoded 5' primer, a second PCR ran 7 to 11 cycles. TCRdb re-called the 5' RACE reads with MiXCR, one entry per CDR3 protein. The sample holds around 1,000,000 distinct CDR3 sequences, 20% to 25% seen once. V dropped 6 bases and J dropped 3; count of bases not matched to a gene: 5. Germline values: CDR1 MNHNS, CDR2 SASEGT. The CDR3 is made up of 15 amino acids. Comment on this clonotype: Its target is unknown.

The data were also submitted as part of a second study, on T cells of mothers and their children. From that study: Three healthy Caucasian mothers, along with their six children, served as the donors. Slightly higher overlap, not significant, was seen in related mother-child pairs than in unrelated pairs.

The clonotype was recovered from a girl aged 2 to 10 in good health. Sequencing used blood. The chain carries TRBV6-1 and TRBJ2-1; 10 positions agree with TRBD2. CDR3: CASRDGLADYNEQFF. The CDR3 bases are TGTGCCAGCAGGGATGGACTAGCGGACTACAATGAGCAGTTCTTC.